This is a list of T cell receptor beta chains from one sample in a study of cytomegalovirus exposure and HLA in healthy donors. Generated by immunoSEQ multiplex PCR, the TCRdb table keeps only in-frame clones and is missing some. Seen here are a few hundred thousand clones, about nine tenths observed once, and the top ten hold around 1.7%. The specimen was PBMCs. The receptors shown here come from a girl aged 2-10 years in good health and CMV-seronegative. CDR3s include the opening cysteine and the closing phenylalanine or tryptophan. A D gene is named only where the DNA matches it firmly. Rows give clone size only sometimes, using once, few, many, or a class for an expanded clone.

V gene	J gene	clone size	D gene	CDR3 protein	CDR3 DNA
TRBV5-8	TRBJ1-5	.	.	CASSLLGAGVQHQPQHF	TGTGCCAGCAGCTTATTGGGGGCAGGGGTTCAACACCAGCCCCAGCATTTT
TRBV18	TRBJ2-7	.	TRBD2	CASSPRGGLGYEQYF	TGTGCCAGCTCACCCCGGGGGGGGCTGGGGTACGAGCAGTACTTC
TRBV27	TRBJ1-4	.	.	CASSLVTPAGAFEKLFF	TGTGCCAGCAGTCTGGTGACTCCCGCAGGGGCGTTTGAAAAACTGTTTTTT
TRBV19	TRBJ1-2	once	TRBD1	CASSNRGQGGYTF	TGTGCCAGTAGTAACAGGGGGCAGGGAGGCTACACCTTC
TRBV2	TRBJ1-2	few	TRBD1	CASSETRQGNYGYTF	TGTGCCAGCAGTGAAACGCGACAGGGCAACTATGGCTACACCTTC
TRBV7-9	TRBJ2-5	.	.	CASSPPSDRPFGETQYF	TGTGCCAGCAGCCCCCCCTCGGACAGACCATTCGGGGAGACCCAGTACTTC
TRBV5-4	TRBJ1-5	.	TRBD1	CASSLGTDSNQPQHF	TGTGCCAGCAGCTTAGGGACAGATAGCAATCAGCCCCAGCATTTT
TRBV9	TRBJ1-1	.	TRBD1	CASSFGGQGNTEAFF	TGTGCCAGCAGCTTCGGAGGACAGGGAAACACTGAAGCTTTCTTT
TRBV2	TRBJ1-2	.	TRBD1	CASSERQGSGYTF	TGTGCCAGCAGTGAAAGACAGGGTAGCGGCTACACCTTC
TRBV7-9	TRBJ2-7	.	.	CSSSPGIVSYEQYF	TGTTCCAGCAGTCCAGGAATTGTCTCCTACGAGCAGTACTTC
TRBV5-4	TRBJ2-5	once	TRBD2	CASSLGLAGREETQYF	TGTGCCAGCAGCTTGGGTTTAGCGGGCCGGGAGGAGACCCAGTACTTC
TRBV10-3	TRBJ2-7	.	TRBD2	CAIRRARGRGRTSGRGDSIEQYF	TGTGCCATCAGGCGGGCCCGGGGCAGGGGTAGGACTAGCGGGAGGGGAGACTCGATCGAGCAGTACTTC
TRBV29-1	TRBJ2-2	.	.	CSVDSFAGELFF	TGCAGCGTTGATTCTTTCGCCGGGGAGCTGTTTTTT